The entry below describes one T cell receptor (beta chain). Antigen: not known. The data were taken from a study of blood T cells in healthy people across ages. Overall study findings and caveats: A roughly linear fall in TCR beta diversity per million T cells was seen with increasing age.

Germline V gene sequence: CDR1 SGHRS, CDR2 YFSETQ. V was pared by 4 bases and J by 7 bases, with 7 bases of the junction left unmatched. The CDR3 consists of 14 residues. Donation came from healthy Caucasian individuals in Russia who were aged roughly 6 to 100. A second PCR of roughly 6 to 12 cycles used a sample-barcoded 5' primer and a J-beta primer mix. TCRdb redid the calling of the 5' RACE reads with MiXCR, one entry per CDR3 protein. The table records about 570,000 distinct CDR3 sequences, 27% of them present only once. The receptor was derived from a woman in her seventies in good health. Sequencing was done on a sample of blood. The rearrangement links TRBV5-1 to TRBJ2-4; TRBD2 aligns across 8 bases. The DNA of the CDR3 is TGCGCCAGCAGCCAGGCGGGGGGCCGTAACATTCAGTACTTC. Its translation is CASSQAGGRNIQYF.